What follows are 22 T cell receptor beta chains derived from one specimen sequenced in a study of blood T cells in healthy people across ages. Primed by a sample-barcoded 5' primer and a J-beta primer mix, a second PCR proceeded for about 6 to 12 cycles. TCRdb called the 5' RACE reads again in MiXCR, with one record for every CDR3 protein. The sample yields 600,000 or so distinct CDR3 sequences, roughly 31% seen once. The sample was blood. The origin of the receptors is a woman of 80 years or more in good health.

This clonotype was recorded a few times. A much more abundant neighbour one base away suggests this may be a read error. The V gene is TRBV5-1, the J gene TRBJ2-5, with D maybe TRBD1 (6 bases). Trimming stripped 3 bases from V and 2 bases from J, with 17 bases between. The germline gives CDR1 SGHRS, CDR2 YFSETQ. The CDR3 is 16 residues long. The DNA for the CDR3 is TGCGCCAGCAGCTGGGAGATACAGGGATCTCAAGAGACCCAGTACTTC. This encodes CASSWEIQGSQETQYF.

V usage is TRBV9 and J usage is TRBJ1-2; D is uncertain. Germline-derived CDR1 and CDR2 are SGDLS and YYNGEE. There are 14 residues in the CDR3. Trimming stripped 3 bases from V and 7 bases from J, with 16 bases between. CDR3 nucleotides: TGTGCCAGCAGCGCCCAGACGAGGGCCGGTGGCTACACCTTC. Protein product: CASSAQTRAGGYTF. The full variable domain, rest sourced from reference TRBV9 and TRBJ1-2, is DSGVTQTPKHLITATGQRVTLRCSPRSGDLSVYWYQQSLDQGLQFLIQYYNGEERAKGNILERFSAQQFPDLHSELNLSSLELGDSALYFCASSAQTRAGGYTFGSGTRLTVV.

Notes on this clonotype: A much more abundant neighbour one base away suggests this may be a read error. The chain uses TRBV28 and TRBJ2-1; TRBD1 might be the D (5 bases). TRBJ2-7 explains the end of the DNA better; the J call may be wrong. Germline V CDR1 and CDR2: MDHEN, SYDVKM. This CDR3 is 16 amino acids long. CDR3 loop: CASSRGPWGSYNEQYF. For the CDR3, the DNA is TGTGCCAGCAGTCGAGGACCTTGGGGCTCCTACAATGAGCAGTACTTC.

Points on this clonotype: A much larger clone lies a single base off, so this may be a read error. This chain joins TRBV6-2 or TRBV6-3 and TRBJ1-5; D call uncertain. This CDR3 spans 13 amino acids. Germline-derived CDR1 and CDR2 are MNHEY and SVGEGT. This CDR3 is CASSDYSNPPQHF. The CDR3 region has the DNA TGTGCCAGCAGTGACTATAGCAATCCGCCCCAGCATTTT.

This clonotype was observed at least ten times. The chain has TRBV7-2 and TRBJ2-7; 7 bases map to TRBD1. The V gene's germline CDR1 is SGHTA and CDR2 FQGNSA. This CDR3 has 15 residues. V lost 4 bases, J lost 1 base, and 7 bases stayed unmatched. CDR3 nucleotide sequence: TGTGCCAGCAGCTCCCCGGACAGGCATTCCTACGAGCAGTACTTC. Its protein is CASSSPDRHSYEQYF. The full variable domain, in which reference TRBV7-2 and TRBJ2-7 provide the parts outside the CDR3, is GAGVSQSPSNKVTEKGKDVELRCDPISGHTALYWYRQSLGQGLEFLIYFQGNSAPDKSGLPSDRFSAERTGGSVSTLTIQRTQQEDSAVYLCASSSPDRHSYEQYFGPGTRLTVT.

A single count supports this clonotype. This chain links TRBV10-3 with TRBJ2-3; TRBD2 agrees at 13 bases. Germline V gene lookup returns CDR1 ENHRY and CDR2 SYGVKD. V was pared by 8 bases and J by 3 bases, with 11 bases of the junction left unmatched. CDR3 length equals 17 residues. CDR3: CAISRPGTSGETDTQYF. In DNA form, the CDR3 reads TGTGCCATCTCCCGTCCCGGGACTAGCGGGGAAACAGATACGCAGTATTTT.

This clonotype has at least ten counts. The CDR3 DNA reads TGTGCCAGCAGTTACTCGATACAGGGGATCACAGATACGCAGTATTTT. It translates to CASSYSIQGITDTQYF. The chain is built from TRBV6-5 and TRBJ2-3, with 7 bases matching TRBD1. Losses at the gene ends were 0 bases for V and 2 bases for J; bases not matched to a gene: 5. Germline V gives CDR1 MNHEY, CDR2 SVGAGI. This CDR3 spans 16 amino acids.

The CDR3 reads CASRVRGLDTEAFF. As DNA, the CDR3 is TGTGCCAGCAGGGTGCGGGGGCTTGACACTGAAGCTTTCTTT. The J gene is TRBJ1-1, the V gene TRBV2; D is perhaps TRBD1 (6 bases). Germline CDR1 SNHLY, CDR2 FYNNEI. The CDR3 sequence is 14 residues long. V was cut by 6 bases and J by 3 bases, with 14 bases left in between. Looking up the rest from reference TRBV2 and TRBJ1-1 gives the full variable domain: EPEVTQTPSHQVTQMGQEVILRCVPISNHLYFYWYRQILGQKVEFLVSFYNNEISEKSEIFDDQFSVERPDGSNFTLKIRSTKLEDSAMYFCASRVRGLDTEAFFGQGTRLTVV.

V and J are TRBV29-1 and TRBJ2-3; TRBD2 agrees at 7 bases. The CDR3 loop spans 13 amino acids. Germline V gene sequence: CDR1 SQVTM, CDR2 ANQGSEA. After removal of 4 bases from V and 2 bases from J, the junction contained 3 bases not matched to a gene. CDR3: CSVASGYTDTQYF. The CDR3 DNA sequence: TGCAGCGTTGCTAGCGGTTACACAGATACGCAGTATTTT.

This clonotype was seen a few times. This chain connects TRBV7-2 to TRBJ2-5; perhaps TRBD2 as D (6 bases). Near its end, the DNA agrees better with TRBJ2-7, so the J call may be wrong. Germline lookup yields CDR1 SGHTA and CDR2 FQGNSA. The CDR3 is made up of 17 amino acids. CDR3 nucleotide sequence: TGTGCCAGCAGCTCCAAGGGAGGTCCCTTTAAGGCCTACGAGCAGTACTTC. Translation: CASSSKGGPFKAYEQYF.

In this sample, this clonotype turned up many times. The chain employs TRBV3-1 and TRBJ2-1; the D gene is possibly TRBD1 (6 bases). CDR3 length equals 15 residues. Looked up from germline, CDR1 is LGHDT and CDR2 is YNNKEL (reference sequence). V was clipped by 3 bases and J by 0 bases, with 9 bases between them. CDR3 in DNA: TGTGCCAGCAGCCATCGGACAGACTCCTACAATGAGCAGTTCTTC. Its protein product is CASSHRTDSYNEQFF.

The V and J genes are TRBV20-1 and TRBJ1-2; 8 bases agree with TRBD1. J lost 6 bases, V lost 4 bases, and 4 bases had no gene match. The CDR3 consists of 12 residues. Germline V gives CDR1 DFQATT, CDR2 SNEGSKA (reference sequence). The CDR3 DNA reads as TGCAGTGCTACGCAGGGGGCTCATGGCTACACCTTC. Translated: CSATQGAHGYTF.

This clonotype was detected ten times or more. The chain has TRBV20-1 and TRBJ2-1; maybe TRBD2 (6 bases). CDR1 is DFQATT, CDR2 SNEGSKA, per germline (reference sequence). This CDR3 is built from 14 residues. Trimming took 7 bases from V and 7 from J, leaving 20 bases between them. CDR3 region: CSVGGGSFGNEQFF. The CDR3 nucleotides read TGCAGTGTGGGAGGAGGGTCCTTCGGGAATGAGCAGTTCTTC.

CDR3 residues: CASSRDYAGYNYNEQYF. In nucleotides, the CDR3 is TGTGCCAGCTCCCGCGACTACGCGGGGTACAACTACAATGAGCAGTACTTC. The V and J genes are TRBV18 and TRBJ2-1; TRBD2 is a possible D gene (6 bases). The J call may be mistaken, given a closer DNA end match to TRBJ2-7. This CDR3 comprises 17 residues. Germline V gene lookup returns CDR1 KGHSH and CDR2 LQKENI.

This clonotype was detected many times. V gene TRBV5-1 combines with J gene TRBJ2-2, with D possibly being TRBD2 (6 bases). V gave up 9 bases and J gave up 0 bases, with 15 bases separating them. There are 15 residues in the CDR3. Germline CDR1 reads SGHRS; CDR2 reads YFSETQ. In nucleotides, the CDR3 is TGCGCCAACTCGCGGGGAAGTTCGAACACCGGGGAGCTGTTTTTT. As protein: CANSRGSSNTGELFF.

This clonotype was seen repeatedly, ten times or more. The chain links TRBV13 to TRBJ1-2; 8 bases align to TRBD1. Germline loops: CDR1 PRHDT, CDR2 FYEKMQ (reference sequence). The junction had 5 bases not matched to a gene; V was cut back by 4 bases and J by 4 bases. The CDR3 consists of 14 residues. CDR3 in amino acids: CASSSTGDPYGYTF. CDR3 coding DNA: TGTGCCAGCAGCTCGACAGGGGACCCCTATGGCTACACCTTC.

This clonotype was counted once. This chain links TRBV2 with TRBJ1-3; maybe TRBD1 (6 bases). The V end lost 0 bases, the J end lost 6 bases, and 12 bases lay between the germline ends. The CDR3 spans 15 residues. Germline values: CDR1 SNHLY, CDR2 FYNNEI. CDR3 in DNA: TGTGCCAGCAGTGAAGCGCGCGGACAGCTAAACACCATATATTTT. Protein sequence: CASSEARGQLNTIYF. Full variable domain (rest looked up from reference TRBV2 and TRBJ1-3): EPEVTQTPSHQVTQMGQEVILRCVPISNHLYFYWYRQILGQKVEFLVSFYNNEISEKSEIFDDQFSVERPDGSNFTLKIRSTKLEDSAMYFCASSEARGQLNTIYFGEGSWLTVV.

In this sample, this clonotype turned up many times. A much larger clone differs by one base, so this may be a read error. V is TRBV6-6 and J is TRBJ2-3; D is ambiguous. Germline values: CDR1 MNHNY, CDR2 SVGAGI (reference sequence). CDR3 length: 14 amino acids. V was cut by 2 bases and J by 4 bases, with 10 bases left in between. CDR3 in DNA: TGTGCCAGCAGTTACCCACCGAACGCAGATACGCAGTATTTT. This translates into CASSYPPNADTQYF.

In this sample, this clonotype turned up many times. The chain has TRBV29-1 and TRBJ2-7, with 7 bases aligning to TRBD1. The CDR3 length is 15 residues. J was trimmed by 3 bases and V by 4 bases; bases with no gene match: 12. Per the germline V gene, CDR1 is SQVTM and CDR2 is ANQGSEA. CDR3 in amino acids: CSVGINRGSVYEQYF. Written as DNA, the CDR3 is TGCAGCGTTGGAATAAACAGGGGAAGCGTCTACGAGCAGTACTTC.

This clonotype appeared a few times. The chain joins TRBV14 to TRBJ2-2; D might be TRBD1 (5 bases). Trimming cost V 1 base and J 7 bases, with 7 bases left between them. The germline V gene has CDR1 SGHDN and CDR2 FVKESK. The CDR3 has 13 amino acids. CDR3 amino acids: CASSQVQGGELFF. The DNA of the CDR3 is TGTGCCAGCAGCCAAGTTCAGGGCGGGGAGCTGTTTTTT.

This clonotype turned up a few times. The CDR3 DNA reads as TGCAGTGCTAGAGATTTGAGGGACAGGGTAACGGGTGAGCAGTTCTTC. It encodes CSARDLRDRVTGEQFF. This chain connects TRBV20-1 to TRBJ2-1; TRBD1 matches at 9 bases. Germline V CDR1 and CDR2: DFQATT, SNEGSKA (reference sequence). Unmatched junction bases numbered 12, after V lost 0 bases and J lost 9 bases. The CDR3 is 16 residues long.

This clonotype appeared many times. J is TRBJ1-2 and V is TRBV20-1; D might be TRBD1 (6 bases). V dropped 4 bases and J dropped 2 bases, with 11 bases sitting between them. CDR3 length: 13 residues. Per germline, CDR1 DFQATT and CDR2 SNEGSKA (reference sequence). The CDR3: CSATRTVNYGYTF. In nucleotides, the CDR3 is TGCAGTGCTACCCGGACAGTAAACTATGGCTACACCTTC.